The entry below describes one T cell receptor beta chain. This clone occurred once. This clone's antigen is unknown. Base qualities are not recorded, but no much larger clone differs from it by a single base. V was cut back by 6 bases and J by 7 bases, leaving a gap of 22 bases between them. Taken from the germline V gene, the CDR1 and CDR2 loops are MNHEY and SVGAGI. Including the terminal cysteine and phenylalanine, the CDR3 comprises 15 residues. CDR3 DNA is the only sequence kept; it has 45 bases, read in frame from the first base. The data originate from a study of blood T cell repertoires in COVID-19 (dated by TCRdb to 2019 to 2021). Background for the entire study: Samples covering the acute and convalescent phases of COVID-19 were provided by collaborators in the United States, Italy and Spain. The sample metadata nearly always contained a de-identified subject ID, COVID-19 status, age in years and sex. The repertoires were made available in a free public database intended to serve as a resource for research on the immune response to SARS-CoV-2. The prospective study material was composed of cDNA or gDNA derived from T cells, B-cell-depleted T cells, or PBMCs. Deeply sampled blood TCRbeta repertoires from subjects exposed to, actively infected with, or recovered from COVID-19 were included in the dataset. Where available, HLA class I and class II types were obtained from metadata supplied by the sample provider rather than from assay-based typing. Samples were obtained from the ongoing ImmuneRACE study (first 160 participants) and from about 1,300 subjects provided by 6 global collaborators.

On the study overall, not on this receptor specifically: The amount of clinical and demographic metadata varied by source and participant and was provided uncurated.

TCRbeta CDR3 regions were amplified from genomic DNA using the immunoSEQ Assay, a bias-controlled multiplex PCR. In the original analysis: The number of nucleated cells in each sample was estimated by amplification of reference gene primers within the assay. To quantify the absolute abundance of each unique TCRbeta CDR3 rearrangement, sequence reads were collapsed and filtered. Productive Simpson clonality was computed per sample as the square root of Simpson's diversity index over productive rearrangements. Imported from immuneACCESS, the table was reduced by TCRdb to in-frame sequences with V and J called. These copies leave out some clones; in studies compared against another copy, an unresolved V gene accounts for under half, and the cause of the remainder is not known. The DNA was the basis for D and trimming; V, J and clone size are from that table. A total of 95,000 to 150,000 clones appear in this sample, approximately 81% of them only once. 30% to 45% of the sample goes to the ten largest clones.

Each collaborating institution followed its own protocols to collect whole blood in K2EDTA tubes. For TCRbeta analysis, collaborators shipped samples as frozen whole blood, isolated PBMCs, or DNA extracted from either of those sample types. The chain is assembled from TRBV6-5 and TRBJ2-7; TRBD2 might be the D gene, on 5 matching bases. The receptor was derived from a man aged 35 to 55 with active or convalescent COVID-19. Sequenced material: peripheral blood. The nucleotide sequence reads as follows: TGTGCCAGCAGATCAAGGCGAGGCCCCTCGGGGGAGCAGTACTTC. This yields the protein CASRSRRGPSGEQYF.